This T cell receptor (beta chain) stems from a study of regulatory T cells in long-lasting Graves disease. This CDR3 contains 15 residues. Germline loops: CDR1 MNHNS, CDR2 SASEGT. V lost 2 bases and J lost 2, with 7 bases in between. This sample's time point: newly diagnosed GD, antithyroid drugs for less than 3 months. The TCR library used RNA extracted from PBMCs. Libraries of TCR beta came from iRepertoire HTBI primers plus Arm-PCR of CDR3 regions. TCRdb ran MiXCR on the multiplex PCR reads and lists one entry per CDR3 protein. The repertoire holds around 450,000 distinct CDR3 sequences, with 14% to 15% as singletons. These data were likewise used in another study, on T cells in Graves' hyperthyroidism and ophthalmopathy.

The specimen comprised peripheral blood mononuclear cells (PBMCs), sampled at new diagnosis, from a patient treated with antithyroid drugs. The chain recombines TRBV6-1 with TRBJ2-6, with D possibly TRBD1 on 5 matching bases. This clonotype was obtained from a woman aged 40-49 years with Graves disease. CDR3 loop: CASSEWGAGANVLTF. In DNA form, the CDR3 reads TGTGCCAGCAGTGAATGGGGCGCTGGGGCCAACGTCCTGACTTTC.